This TCR beta chain was sequenced for a study of cytotoxic CD8 clonotypes in ibrutinib-treated CLL. Study observations and caveats: The public clonotypes identified were infrequent and showed contraction or stability on treatment.

Cryopreserved PBMCs provided roughly 2 micrograms of genomic DNA for the TCR beta libraries. Investigators sought sequencing depths of between 1 in 200,000 and 1 in 1 million T cells. Profiled with immunoSEQ multiplex PCR; TCRdb holds only in-frame clones, not every one. The top ten clones hold just over 5% of a sample with some 150,000 clones, about 78% of them seen once. The CDR3 spans 14 residues. Germline values: CDR1 MRHNA, CDR2 SNTAGT. Deletions cut 6 bases from V and 4 bases from J, with 13 bases between. This clone has only a few counts. Its target is not known. This chain joins TRBV6-4 and TRBJ1-5, with a possible D match to TRBD1 (6 bases). This TCR was sampled from a human donor with chronic lymphocytic leukemia. This specimen was PBMCs, taken after 24 months of ibrutinib treatment. The CDR3 coding sequence is TGTGCCAGCAGGGGGACACCTCTTAATCAGCCCCAGCATTTT. Residues: CASRGTPLNQPQHF.